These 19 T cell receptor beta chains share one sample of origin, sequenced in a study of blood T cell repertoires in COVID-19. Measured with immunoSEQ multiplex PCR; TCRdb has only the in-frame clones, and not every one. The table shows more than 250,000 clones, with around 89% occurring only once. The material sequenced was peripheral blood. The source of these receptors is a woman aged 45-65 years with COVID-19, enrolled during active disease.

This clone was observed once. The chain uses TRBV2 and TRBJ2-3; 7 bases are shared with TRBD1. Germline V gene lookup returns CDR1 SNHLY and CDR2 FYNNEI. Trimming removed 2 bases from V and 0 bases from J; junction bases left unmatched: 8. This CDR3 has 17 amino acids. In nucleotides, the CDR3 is TGTGCCAGCAGTGAACTAGGGACAGCCATCAGCACAGATACGCAGTATTTT. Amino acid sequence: CASSELGTAISTDTQYF.

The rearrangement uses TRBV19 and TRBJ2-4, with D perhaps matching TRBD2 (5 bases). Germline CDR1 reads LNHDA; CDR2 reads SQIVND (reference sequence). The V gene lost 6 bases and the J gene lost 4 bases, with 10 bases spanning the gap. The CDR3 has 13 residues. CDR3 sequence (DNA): TGTGCCAGTAGCCCTCGGGATAAAAACATTCAGTACTTC. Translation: CASSPRDKNIQYF.

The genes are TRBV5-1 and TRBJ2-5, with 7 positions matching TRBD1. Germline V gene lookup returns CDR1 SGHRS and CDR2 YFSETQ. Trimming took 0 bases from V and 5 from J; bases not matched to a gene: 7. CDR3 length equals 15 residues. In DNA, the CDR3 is TGCGCCAGCAGCTTGGAGGGGGCTGGCATGGAGACCCAGTACTTC. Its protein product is CASSLEGAGMETQYF.

DNA of the CDR3: TGCGCCAGCAGCAATATGACAGGTAGCACAGATACGCAGTATTTT. Amino acids: CASSNMTGSTDTQYF. The rearrangement joins TRBV4-3 to TRBJ2-3; D might be TRBD1 (6 bases). Trimming pared 5 bases from V and 0 bases from J, leaving 12 bases between. Germline CDR1 and CDR2: LGHNA and YSLEER. CDR3 length: 15 amino acids.

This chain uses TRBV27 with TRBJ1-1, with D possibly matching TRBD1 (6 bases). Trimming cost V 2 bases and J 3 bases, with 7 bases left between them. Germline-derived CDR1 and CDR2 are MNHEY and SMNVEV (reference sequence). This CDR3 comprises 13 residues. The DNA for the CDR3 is TGTGCCAGCAGTTTAGCAGGGGACACTGAAGCTTTCTTT. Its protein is CASSLAGDTEAFF.

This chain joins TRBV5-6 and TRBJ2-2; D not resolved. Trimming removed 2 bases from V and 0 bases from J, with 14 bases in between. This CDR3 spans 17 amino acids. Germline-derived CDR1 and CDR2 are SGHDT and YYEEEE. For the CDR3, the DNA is TGTGCCAGCAGCTTACTTGGAGCGCCGACGAACACCGGGGAGCTGTTTTTT. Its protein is CASSLLGAPTNTGELFF.

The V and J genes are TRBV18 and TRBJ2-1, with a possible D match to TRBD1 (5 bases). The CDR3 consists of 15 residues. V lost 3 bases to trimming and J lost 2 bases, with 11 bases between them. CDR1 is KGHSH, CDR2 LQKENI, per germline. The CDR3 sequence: CASSPMDTTYNEQFF. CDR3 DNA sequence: TGTGCCAGCTCACCTATGGACACCACCTACAATGAGCAGTTCTTC.

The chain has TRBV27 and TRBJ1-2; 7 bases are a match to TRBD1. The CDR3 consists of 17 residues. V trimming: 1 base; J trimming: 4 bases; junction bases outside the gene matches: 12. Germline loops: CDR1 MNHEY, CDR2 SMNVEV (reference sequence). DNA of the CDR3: TGTGCCAGCAGTTTATTCCCAGCCTGGACAGGTCTCTATGGCTACACCTTC. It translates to CASSLFPAWTGLYGYTF.

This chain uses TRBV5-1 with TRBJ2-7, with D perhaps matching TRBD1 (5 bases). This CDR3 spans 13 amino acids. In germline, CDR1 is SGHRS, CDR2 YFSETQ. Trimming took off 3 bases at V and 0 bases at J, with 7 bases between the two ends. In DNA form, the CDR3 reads TGCGCCAGCAGCTACGACAGCTCCTACGAGCAGTACTTC. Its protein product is CASSYDSSYEQYF.

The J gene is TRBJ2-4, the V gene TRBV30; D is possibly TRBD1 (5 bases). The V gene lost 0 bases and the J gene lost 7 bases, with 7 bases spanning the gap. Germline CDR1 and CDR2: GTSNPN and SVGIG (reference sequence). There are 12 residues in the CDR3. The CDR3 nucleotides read TGTGCCTGGAGTGTCCAGGGCAACATTCAGTACTTC. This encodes CAWSVQGNIQYF. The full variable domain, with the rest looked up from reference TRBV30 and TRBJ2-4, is SQTIHQWPATLVQPVGSPLSLECTVEGTSNPNLYWYRQAAGRGLQLLFYSVGIGQISSEVPQNLSASRPQDRQFILSSKKLLLSDSGFYLCAWSVQGNIQYFGAGTRLSVL.

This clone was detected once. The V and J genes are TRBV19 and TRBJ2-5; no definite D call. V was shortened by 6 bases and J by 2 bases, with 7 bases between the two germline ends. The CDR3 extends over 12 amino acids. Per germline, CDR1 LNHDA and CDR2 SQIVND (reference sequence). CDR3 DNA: TGTGCCAGTAGAAGCACTCAAGAGACCCAGTACTTC. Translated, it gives CASRSTQETQYF.

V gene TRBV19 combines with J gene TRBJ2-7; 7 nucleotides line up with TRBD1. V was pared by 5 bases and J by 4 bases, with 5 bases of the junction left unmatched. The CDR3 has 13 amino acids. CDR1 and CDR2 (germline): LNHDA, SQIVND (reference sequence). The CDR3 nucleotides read TGTGCCAGTAGTTACGGGACAGATTACGAGCAGTACTTC. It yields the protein CASSYGTDYEQYF.

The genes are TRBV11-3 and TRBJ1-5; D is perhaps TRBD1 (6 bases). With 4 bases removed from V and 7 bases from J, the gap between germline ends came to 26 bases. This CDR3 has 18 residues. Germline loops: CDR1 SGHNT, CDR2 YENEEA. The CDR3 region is CASSSKKNTGISRQPQHF. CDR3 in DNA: TGTGCCAGCAGCTCGAAAAAAAATACAGGGATCAGCAGGCAGCCCCAGCATTTT.

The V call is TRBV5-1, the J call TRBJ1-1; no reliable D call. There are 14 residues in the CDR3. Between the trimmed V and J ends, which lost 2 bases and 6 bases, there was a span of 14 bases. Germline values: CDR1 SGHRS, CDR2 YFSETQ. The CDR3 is CASSFSAGGAEAFF. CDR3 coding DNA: TGCGCCAGCAGCTTTTCGGCCGGCGGGGCTGAAGCTTTCTTT.

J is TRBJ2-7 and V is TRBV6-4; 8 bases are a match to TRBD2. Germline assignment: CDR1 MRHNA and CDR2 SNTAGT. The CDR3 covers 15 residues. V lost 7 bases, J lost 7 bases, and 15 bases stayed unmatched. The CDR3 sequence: CASNPGLGLRGEQYF. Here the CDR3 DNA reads TGTGCCAGCAACCCGGGACTAGGGCTCCGTGGGGAGCAGTACTTC.

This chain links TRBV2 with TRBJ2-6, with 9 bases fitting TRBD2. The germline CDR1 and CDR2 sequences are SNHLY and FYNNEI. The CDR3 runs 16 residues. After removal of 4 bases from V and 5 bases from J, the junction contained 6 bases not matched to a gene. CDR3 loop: CASSALAGVRANVLTF. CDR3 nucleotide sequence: TGTGCCAGCAGTGCCTTAGCGGGAGTGCGGGCCAACGTCCTGACTTTC.

This chain's CDR3 is CASSETFRGYGYTF. The CDR3 DNA reads TGTGCCAGCAGTGAAACGTTCAGGGGTTATGGCTACACCTTC. The J gene is TRBJ1-2, the V gene TRBV6-1; D perhaps matches TRBD1 (6 bases). This CDR3 spans 14 amino acids. Trimming took 2 bases from V and 5 from J, leaving 12 bases between them. Per germline, CDR1 MNHNS and CDR2 SASEGT.

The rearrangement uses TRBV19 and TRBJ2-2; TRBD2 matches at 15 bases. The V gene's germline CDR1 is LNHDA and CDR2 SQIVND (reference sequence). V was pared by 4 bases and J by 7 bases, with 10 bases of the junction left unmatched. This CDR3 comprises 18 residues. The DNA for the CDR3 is TGTGCCAGTAGTACGGGACTAGCGGGAGGAATCCGGGGCGGGGAGCTGTTTTTT. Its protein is CASSTGLAGGIRGGELFF. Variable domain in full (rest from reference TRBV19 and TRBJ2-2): DGGITQSPKYLFRKEGQNVTLSCEQNLNHDAMYWYRQDPGQGLRLIYYSQIVNDFQKGDIAEGYSVSREKKESFPLTVTSAQKNPTAFYLCASSTGLAGGIRGGELFFGEGSRLTVL.

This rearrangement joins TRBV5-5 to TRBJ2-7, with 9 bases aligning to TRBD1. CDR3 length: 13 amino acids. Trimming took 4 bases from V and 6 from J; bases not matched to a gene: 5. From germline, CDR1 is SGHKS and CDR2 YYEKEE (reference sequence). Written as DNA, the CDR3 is TGTGCCAGCAGCCGGGGACAGGGAGGCGAGCAGTACTTC. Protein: CASSRGQGGEQYF.